This T cell receptor beta chain stems from a study of blood T cell repertoires in COVID-19. Trimming took 2 bases from V and 6 from J, leaving 8 bases between them. The germline V gene encodes CDR1 GTSNPN and CDR2 SVGIG (reference sequence). The CDR3 covers 12 residues. This clone was seen only once. TCRdb's copy holds only in-frame clones and misses some; the assay was immunoSEQ multiplex PCR. The table shows 150,000 to 200,000 clones, with 88% occurring only once. Source material: peripheral blood. This TCR was recovered from a woman aged 25 to 39 with acute or convalescent COVID-19. The chain carries TRBV30 and TRBJ2-1; no reliable D call. The CDR3 bases are TGTGCCTGGAGTCCTACGGGCAATGAGCAGTTCTTC. Translated, it gives CAWSPTGNEQFF. Full variable domain (rest looked up from reference TRBV30 and TRBJ2-1): SQTIHQWPATLVQPVGSPLSLECTVEGTSNPNLYWYRQAAGRGLQLLFYSVGIGQISSEVPQNLSASRPQDRQFILSSKKLLLSDSGFYLCAWSPTGNEQFFGPGTRLTVL.